The clone carrying this T cell receptor beta chain was detected many times. Its antigen remains unknown. The entry originates in a study of neurological immune-mediated disorders. Findings and limits, study-wide: A possible signature was seen in one related-CDR3 cluster, into which phylogenetic grouping placed the repertoires of 18 of 34 multiple sclerosis patients. Whereas HTLV-1-associated myelopathy showed the most TCR clonal expansion, multiple sclerosis showed the least, with levels below those of healthy controls.

Looked up from germline, CDR1 is MGHRA and CDR2 is YSYEKL. With 6 bases clipped from V and 1 base from J, the junction kept 2 bases outside the gene matches. The CDR3 is 14 residues long. TCRdb ran MiXCR on the 5' RACE reads and lists one entry per CDR3 protein. Here the sample spans under 75,000 distinct CDR3 sequences, roughly 3% being singletons. Libraries used 2 million unsorted PBMCs kept frozen in RNAlater. This chain joins TRBV4-1 and TRBJ2-3; 9 nucleotides agree with TRBD2. The sequence came from a woman aged 50 to 60 with multiple sclerosis. The sample was PBMCs. This chain's CDR3 is CASSRGGGTDTQYF. CDR3 coding DNA: TGCGCCAGCAGTCGCGGGGGGGGCACAGATACGCAGTATTTT.